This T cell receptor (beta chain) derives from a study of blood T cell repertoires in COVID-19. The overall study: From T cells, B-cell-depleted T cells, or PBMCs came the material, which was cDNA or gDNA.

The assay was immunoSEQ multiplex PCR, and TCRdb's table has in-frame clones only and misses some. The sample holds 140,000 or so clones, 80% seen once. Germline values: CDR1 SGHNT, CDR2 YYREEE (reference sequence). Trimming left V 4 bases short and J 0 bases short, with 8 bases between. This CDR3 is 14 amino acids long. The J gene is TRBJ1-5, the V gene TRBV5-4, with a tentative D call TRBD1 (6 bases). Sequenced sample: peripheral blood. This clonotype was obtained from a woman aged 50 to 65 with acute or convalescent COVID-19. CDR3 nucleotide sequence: TGTGCCAGCAGCCAGGACAGTAGCAATCAGCCCCAGCATTTT. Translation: CASSQDSSNQPQHF.